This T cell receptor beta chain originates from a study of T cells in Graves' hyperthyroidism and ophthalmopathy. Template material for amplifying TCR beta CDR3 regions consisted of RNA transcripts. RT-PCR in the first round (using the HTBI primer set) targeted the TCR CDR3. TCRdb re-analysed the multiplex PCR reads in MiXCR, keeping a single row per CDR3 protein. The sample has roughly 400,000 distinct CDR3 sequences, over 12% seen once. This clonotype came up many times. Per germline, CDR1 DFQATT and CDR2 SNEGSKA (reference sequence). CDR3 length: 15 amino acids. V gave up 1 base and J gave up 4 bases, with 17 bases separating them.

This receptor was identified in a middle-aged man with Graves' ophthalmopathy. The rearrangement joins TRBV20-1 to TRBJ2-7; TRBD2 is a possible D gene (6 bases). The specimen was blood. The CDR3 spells CSARGRRGAGYEQYF. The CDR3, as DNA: TGCAGTGCTAGAGGGAGGAGGGGCGCGGGTTACGAGCAGTACTTC.